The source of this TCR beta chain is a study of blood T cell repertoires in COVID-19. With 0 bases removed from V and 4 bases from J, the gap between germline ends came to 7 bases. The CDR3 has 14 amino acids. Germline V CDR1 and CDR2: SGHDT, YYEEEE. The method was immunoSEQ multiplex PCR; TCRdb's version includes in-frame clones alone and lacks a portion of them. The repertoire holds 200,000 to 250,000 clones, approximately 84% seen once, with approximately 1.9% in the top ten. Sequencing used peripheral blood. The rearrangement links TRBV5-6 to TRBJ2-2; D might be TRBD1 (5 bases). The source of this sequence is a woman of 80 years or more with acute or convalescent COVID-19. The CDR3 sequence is CASSLGTSTGELFF. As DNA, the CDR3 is TGTGCCAGCAGCTTGGGGACATCCACCGGGGAGCTGTTTTTT.